The 2 T cell receptor beta chains given below trace back to one sample, sequenced in a study of blood T cells in healthy people across ages. The second PCR ran roughly 6 to 11 cycles with a sample-barcoded 5' primer and J-beta primers. TCRdb independently ran MiXCR on the 5' RACE reads; one entry per CDR3 protein. The sample has more than 900,000 distinct CDR3 sequences; roughly 24% are singletons. A further study also used this sample, focusing on T cells of mothers and their children.

Sequencing was done on a sample of blood. Receptors originate from a girl aged 2-9 years in good health.

On this clonotype itself: The junction differs from germline at one of its ends, possibly a read error. The chain uses TRBV25-1 and TRBJ2-2; D possibly corresponds to TRBD2 (6 bases). The CDR3 runs 17 residues. Per germline, CDR1 MGHDK and CDR2 SYGVNS. The CDR3 spells CASSESPRWAGLGELFF. The CDR3 DNA reads TGTGCCAGCAGCGAATCCCCAAGGTGGGCTGGACTAGGGGAGCTGTTTTTT.

This clonotype has more than one count but fewer than ten. The J gene is TRBJ1-1, the V gene TRBV20-1; TRBD1 matches at 8 bases. Germline CDR1 reads DFQATT; CDR2 reads SNEGSKA (reference sequence). Losses at the gene ends were 2 bases for V and 0 bases for J; bases not matched to a gene: 17. CDR3 length equals 19 residues. This CDR3 reads CSARPSGAGGVFLNTEAFF. The CDR3 bases are TGCAGTGCTAGACCCTCCGGAGCAGGGGGCGTGTTCTTGAACACTGAAGCTTTCTTT.